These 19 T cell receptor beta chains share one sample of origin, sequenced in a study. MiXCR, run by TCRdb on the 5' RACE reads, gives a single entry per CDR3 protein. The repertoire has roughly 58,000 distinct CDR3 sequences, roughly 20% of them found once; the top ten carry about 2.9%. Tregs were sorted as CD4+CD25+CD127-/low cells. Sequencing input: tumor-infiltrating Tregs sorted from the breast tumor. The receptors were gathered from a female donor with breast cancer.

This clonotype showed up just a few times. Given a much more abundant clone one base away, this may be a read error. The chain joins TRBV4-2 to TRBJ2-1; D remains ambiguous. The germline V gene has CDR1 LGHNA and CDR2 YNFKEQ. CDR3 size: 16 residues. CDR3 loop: CASSQDPPPEPHEQLF. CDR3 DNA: TGTGCCAGCAGCCAAGACCCCCCGCCGGAGCCCCATGAGCAGCTCTTC.

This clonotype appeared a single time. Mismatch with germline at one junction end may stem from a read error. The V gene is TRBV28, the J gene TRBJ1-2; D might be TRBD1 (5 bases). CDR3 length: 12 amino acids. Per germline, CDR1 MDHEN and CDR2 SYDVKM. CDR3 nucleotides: TGTGCCAGCAGTGTGGGGACCTATGGCTTCACCTTC. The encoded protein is CASSVGTYGFTF.

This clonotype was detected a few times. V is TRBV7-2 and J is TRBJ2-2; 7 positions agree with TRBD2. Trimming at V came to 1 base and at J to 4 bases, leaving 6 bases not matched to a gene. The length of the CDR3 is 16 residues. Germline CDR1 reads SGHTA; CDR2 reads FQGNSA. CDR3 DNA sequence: TGTGCCAGCAGCTTAGGCGGGAGAGGGTTCACCGGGGAGCTGTTTTTT. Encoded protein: CASSLGGRGFTGELFF.

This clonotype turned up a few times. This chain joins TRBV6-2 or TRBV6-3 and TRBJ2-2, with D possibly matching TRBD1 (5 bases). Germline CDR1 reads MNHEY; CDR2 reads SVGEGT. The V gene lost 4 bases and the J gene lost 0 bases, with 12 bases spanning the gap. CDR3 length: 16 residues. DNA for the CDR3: TGTGCCAGCAGTTCCTCTGACAGCGCGAACACCGGGGAGCTGTTTTTT. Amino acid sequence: CASSSSDSANTGELFF.

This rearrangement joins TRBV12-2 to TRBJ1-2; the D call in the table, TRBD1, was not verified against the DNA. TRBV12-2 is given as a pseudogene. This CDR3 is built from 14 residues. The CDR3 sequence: CASRLAGTGSGYTF. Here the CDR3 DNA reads TGTGCAAGTCGCTTAGCCGGGACAGGGAGCGGCTACACCTTC.

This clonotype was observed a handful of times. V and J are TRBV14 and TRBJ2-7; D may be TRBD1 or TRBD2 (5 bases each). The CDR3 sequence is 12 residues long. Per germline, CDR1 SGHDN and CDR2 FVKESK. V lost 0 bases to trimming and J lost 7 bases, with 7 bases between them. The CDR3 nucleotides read TGTGCCAGCAGCCAAGATTGGGGGGAGCAGTACTTC. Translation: CASSQDWGEQYF.

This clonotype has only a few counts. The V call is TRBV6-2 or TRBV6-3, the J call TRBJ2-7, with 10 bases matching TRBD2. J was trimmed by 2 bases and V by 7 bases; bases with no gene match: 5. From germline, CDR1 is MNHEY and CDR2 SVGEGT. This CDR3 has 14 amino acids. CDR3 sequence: CASTRTSGAYEQYF. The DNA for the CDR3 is TGTGCCAGCACCAGGACTAGCGGTGCCTACGAGCAGTACTTC.

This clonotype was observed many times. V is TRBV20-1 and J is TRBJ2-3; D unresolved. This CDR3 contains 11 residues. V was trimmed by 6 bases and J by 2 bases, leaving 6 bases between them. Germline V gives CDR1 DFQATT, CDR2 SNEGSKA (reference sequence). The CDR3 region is CSARTTDTQYF. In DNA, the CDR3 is TGCAGTGCGCGGACCACAGATACGCAGTATTTT.

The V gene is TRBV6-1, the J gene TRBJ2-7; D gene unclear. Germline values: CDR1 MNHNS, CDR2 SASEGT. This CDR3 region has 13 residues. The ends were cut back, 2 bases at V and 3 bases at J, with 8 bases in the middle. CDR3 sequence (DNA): TGTGCCAGCAGTGAAACAAGGGACTACGAGCAGTACTTC. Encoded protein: CASSETRDYEQYF.

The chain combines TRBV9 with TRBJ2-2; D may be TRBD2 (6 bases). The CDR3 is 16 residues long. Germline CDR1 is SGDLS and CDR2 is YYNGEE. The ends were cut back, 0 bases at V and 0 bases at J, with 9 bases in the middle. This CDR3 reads CASSVEAGTNTGELFF. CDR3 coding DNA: TGTGCCAGCAGCGTAGAGGCGGGAACGAACACCGGGGAGCTGTTTTTT. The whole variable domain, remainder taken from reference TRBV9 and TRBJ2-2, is DSGVTQTPKHLITATGQRVTLRCSPRSGDLSVYWYQQSLDQGLQFLIQYYNGEERAKGNILERFSAQQFPDLHSELNLSSLELGDSALYFCASSVEAGTNTGELFFGEGSRLTVL.

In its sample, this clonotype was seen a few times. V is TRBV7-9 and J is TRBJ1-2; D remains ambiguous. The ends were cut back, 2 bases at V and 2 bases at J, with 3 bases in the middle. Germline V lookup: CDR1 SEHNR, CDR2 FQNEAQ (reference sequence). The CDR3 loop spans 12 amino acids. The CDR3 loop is CASSLQNYGYTF. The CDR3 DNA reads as TGTGCCAGCAGCTTACAGAACTATGGCTACACCTTC.

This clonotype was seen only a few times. CDR3 sequence (DNA): TGTGCCAGCTCACCTCTGACAAGGAACACTGAAGCTTTCTTT. Amino acid sequence: CASSPLTRNTEAFF. The V call is TRBV18, the J call TRBJ1-1; D remains unclear. This CDR3 spans 14 amino acids. The V gene's germline CDR1 is KGHSH and CDR2 LQKENI. The V end lost 3 bases, the J end lost 1 base, and 9 bases lay between the germline ends.

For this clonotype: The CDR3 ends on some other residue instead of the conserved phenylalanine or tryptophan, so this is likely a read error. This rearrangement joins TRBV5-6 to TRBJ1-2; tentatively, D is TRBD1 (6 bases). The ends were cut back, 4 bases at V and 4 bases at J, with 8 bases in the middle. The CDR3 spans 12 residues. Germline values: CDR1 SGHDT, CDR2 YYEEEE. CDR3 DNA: TGTGCCAGCAGCGGGGGGCCCTATGGCTACACCTCC. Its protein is CASSGGPYGYTS.

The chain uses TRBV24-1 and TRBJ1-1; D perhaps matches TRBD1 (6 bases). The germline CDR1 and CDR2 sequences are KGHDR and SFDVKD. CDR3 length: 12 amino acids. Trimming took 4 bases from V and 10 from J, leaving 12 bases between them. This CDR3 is CATSDTGFLAFF. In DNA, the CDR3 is TGTGCCACCAGTGACACAGGGTTTCTAGCTTTCTTT.

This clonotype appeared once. Written as DNA, the CDR3 is TGCGCCAGCAGCCAAGCCGGGACTACCAAAGATACGCAGTATTTT. This codes for CASSQAGTTKDTQYF. The chain carries TRBV4-1 and TRBJ2-3; TRBD2 matches at 7 bases. Germline lookup yields CDR1 MGHRA and CDR2 YSYEKL. Losses at the gene ends were 1 base for V and 5 bases for J; bases not matched to a gene: 6. This CDR3 comprises 15 residues.

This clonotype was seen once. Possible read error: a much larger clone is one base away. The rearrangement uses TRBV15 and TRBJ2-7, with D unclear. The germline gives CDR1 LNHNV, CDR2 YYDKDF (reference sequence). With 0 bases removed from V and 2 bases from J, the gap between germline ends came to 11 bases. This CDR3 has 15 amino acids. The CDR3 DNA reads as TGTGCCACCAGCAGAGAGGACGACGGAACCTACGAGCAGTACTTC. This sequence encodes CATSREDDGTYEQYF.

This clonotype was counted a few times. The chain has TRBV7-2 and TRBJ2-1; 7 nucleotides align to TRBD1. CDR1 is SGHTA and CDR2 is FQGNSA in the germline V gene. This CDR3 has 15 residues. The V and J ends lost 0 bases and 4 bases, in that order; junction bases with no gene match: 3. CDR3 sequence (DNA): TGTGCCAGCAGCTTAGCGGGGACAGTGTACAATGAGCAGTTCTTC. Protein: CASSLAGTVYNEQFF.

CDR3 DNA sequence: TGTGCCAGCAGCAGATGGCGGAACACTGAAGCTTTCTTT. Translated: CASSRWRNTEAFF. J is TRBJ1-1 and V is TRBV6-1; D unresolved. Germline loops: CDR1 MNHNS, CDR2 SASEGT. The CDR3 length is 13 residues. Trimming removed 6 bases from V and 1 base from J, with 9 bases in between.

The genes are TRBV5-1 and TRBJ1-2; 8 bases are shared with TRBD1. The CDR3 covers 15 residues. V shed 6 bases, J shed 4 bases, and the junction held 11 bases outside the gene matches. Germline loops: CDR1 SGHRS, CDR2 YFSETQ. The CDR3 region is CASTSRTGQPYGYTF. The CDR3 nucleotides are TGCGCCAGCACCTCCCGGACAGGGCAACCCTATGGCTACACCTTC.